One T cell receptor beta chain is described in this entry. Its antigen is still unknown. V lost 3 bases, J lost 4 bases, and 10 bases stayed unmatched. This CDR3 contains 16 residues. Germline CDR1 is SNHLY and CDR2 is FYNNEI. The data derive from a study of T cell responses to AZD1222 COVID-19 vaccine. Assay used: immunoSEQ multiplex PCR; TCRdb lists only in-frame clones, some missing. The sample includes approximately 190,000 clones, approximately 90% of them seen just once. Findings and caveats of the study: Among the donors, most were white British and more were female, and clonal diversity was possibly underestimated. Epitopes outside B.1.351 and B.1.1.7 mutated regions reportedly drew nearly half of spike TCRs. Only after the peak T cell response were repertoires sampled. The study found vaccine-associated CD4 TCRs spanning spike, dominant at 160-218 and 743-854.

The chain employs TRBV2 and TRBJ2-5; 8 bases line up with TRBD1. This TCR came from an adult in good health. Sequenced here: peripheral blood, sampled on day 0 of AZD1222 vaccination. In DNA, the CDR3 is TGTGCCAGCAGTGACCAGGGGGCGTTTAGGGGAGAGACCCAGTACTTC. This translates into CASSDQGAFRGETQYF.